The rows below give T cell receptor beta chains drawn from one sample of a study of T-cell reconstitution after alpha-beta-depleted transplantation in children. TCRdb called the PCR reads again in MiXCR, with one record for every CDR3 protein. This sample has 700,000 to 850,000 distinct CDR3 sequences, with roughly 15% found just once. The specimen comprised PBMCs, mostly from graft donor cells, sampled 360 days after TCRalphabeta/CD19-depleted stem cell transplant. Receptors were obtained from a male patient under 18 who had a stem cell transplant for acute lymphoblastic leukemia, so the T cells may come from the graft donor. The CDR3 runs from the conserved cysteine through the conserved F or W. Each record gives: D gene, J gene, clone size, V gene, CDR3 protein, CDR3 DNA. The D gene is left open where the match is weak. Expanded clones get a size class; other rows say once, few or many, or leave the size out.

d_gene: TRBD1
j_gene: TRBJ2-6
abundance: .
v_gene: TRBV7-8
CDR3aa: CASSPRTGLYSGANVLTF
CDR3nt: TGTGCCAGCAGCCCCCGGACAGGTCTCTACTCTGGGGCCAACGTCCTGACTTTC

d_gene: TRBD1
j_gene: TRBJ1-4
abundance: few
v_gene: TRBV5-4
CDR3aa: CASSPGGGPDEKLFF
CDR3nt: TGTGCCAGCAGCCCAGGGGGAGGGCCCGATGAAAAACTGTTTTTT

d_gene: TRBD1
j_gene: TRBJ2-7
abundance: .
v_gene: TRBV5-1
CDR3aa: CASSLQSSMAGGSYEQYF
CDR3nt: TGCGCCAGCAGCCTTCAATCATCGATGGCAGGGGGAAGCTACGAGCAGTACTTC

d_gene: .
j_gene: TRBJ2-3
abundance: many
v_gene: TRBV15
CDR3aa: CATSRVGARTDTQYF
CDR3nt: TGTGCCACCAGCAGAGTGGGGGCACGGACAGATACGCAGTATTTT

d_gene: .
j_gene: TRBJ1-1
abundance: .
v_gene: TRBV10-3
CDR3aa: CAISELGVNTEAFF
CDR3nt: TGTGCCATCAGTGAGTTGGGGGTGAACACTGAAGCTTTCTTT

d_gene: .
j_gene: TRBJ1-1
abundance: few
v_gene: TRBV27
CDR3aa: CASSLPGKGTEAFF
CDR3nt: TGTGCCAGCAGTTTGCCGGGGAAAGGGACTGAAGCTTTCTTT

d_gene: TRBD2
j_gene: TRBJ2-1
abundance: .
v_gene: TRBV7-2
CDR3aa: CASSSRGTSAYNEQFF
CDR3nt: TGTGCCAGCAGCTCTCGAGGGACTAGCGCTTACAATGAGCAGTTCTTC

d_gene: .
j_gene: TRBJ2-7
abundance: .
v_gene: TRBV5-1
CDR3aa: CASSSREIGSYEQYF
CDR3nt: TGCGCCAGCAGCTCCAGGGAAATTGGGTCCTACGAGCAGTACTTC

d_gene: TRBD2
j_gene: TRBJ2-1
abundance: .
v_gene: TRBV5-1
CDR3aa: CASSPRAGLSYNEQFF
CDR3nt: TGCGCCAGCAGCCCACGTGCGGGACTATCCTACAATGAGCAGTTCTTC

d_gene: TRBD2
j_gene: TRBJ2-2
abundance: .
v_gene: TRBV18
CDR3aa: CASSPNHLAGGTGELFF
CDR3nt: TGTGCCAGCTCACCAAATCATCTAGCGGGAGGTACCGGGGAGCTGTTTTTT

d_gene: TRBD1
j_gene: TRBJ2-7
abundance: .
v_gene: TRBV5-1
CDR3aa: CASSPRDRPFLSYEQYF
CDR3nt: TGCGCCAGCAGCCCGCGGGACAGGCCTTTTTTATCCTACGAGCAGTACTTC

d_gene: .
j_gene: TRBJ2-7
abundance: few
v_gene: TRBV5-1
CDR3aa: CASRRQGTDSYEQYF
CDR3nt: TGCGCCAGCAGACGACAAGGGACGGATTCCTACGAGCAGTACTTC

d_gene: .
j_gene: TRBJ2-3
abundance: few
v_gene: TRBV7-2
CDR3aa: CASAKKGSTDTQYF
CDR3nt: TGTGCCAGCGCAAAAAAGGGTAGCACAGATACGCAGTATTTT

d_gene: .
j_gene: TRBJ2-7
abundance: .
v_gene: TRBV20-1
CDR3aa: CSADRQSYEQYF
CDR3nt: TGCAGTGCGGACCGGCAGTCCTACGAGCAGTACTTC

d_gene: .
j_gene: TRBJ1-1
abundance: few
v_gene: TRBV20-1
CDR3aa: CSAPIRELEAFF
CDR3nt: TGCAGTGCTCCTATCCGGGAATTGGAAGCTTTCTTT

d_gene: TRBD2
j_gene: TRBJ2-5
abundance: few
v_gene: TRBV5-1
CDR3aa: CASSLLIAGLQETQYF
CDR3nt: TGCGCCAGCAGCTTGTTGATAGCGGGACTTCAAGAGACCCAGTACTTC

d_gene: TRBD1
j_gene: TRBJ2-7
abundance: .
v_gene: TRBV5-1
CDR3aa: CASSPTGGSLYEQYF
CDR3nt: TGCGCCAGCAGCCCGACAGGGGGTAGTCTCTACGAGCAGTACTTC

d_gene: TRBD1
j_gene: TRBJ2-7
abundance: .
v_gene: TRBV5-1
CDR3aa: CASSLAWGQSYEQYF
CDR3nt: TGCGCCAGCAGCTTGGCCTGGGGACAGTCCTACGAGCAGTACTTC

d_gene: .
j_gene: TRBJ1-6
abundance: few
v_gene: TRBV18
CDR3aa: CASSPGTPGGNSPLHF
CDR3nt: TGTGCCAGCTCACCTGGGACACCGGGCGGGAATTCACCCCTCCACTTT

d_gene: .
j_gene: TRBJ2-1
abundance: .
v_gene: TRBV13
CDR3aa: CASSLGLGREQFF
CDR3nt: TGTGCCAGCAGCTTAGGCCTAGGTCGGGAGCAGTTCTTC

d_gene: .
j_gene: TRBJ1-1
abundance: few
v_gene: TRBV10-2
CDR3aa: CASRKIGDSSNTEAFF
CDR3nt: TGCGCCAGCAGGAAAATTGGGGACTCCTCGAACACTGAAGCTTTCTTT

d_gene: TRBD2
j_gene: TRBJ2-3
abundance: .
v_gene: TRBV5-1
CDR3aa: CASSWTSGRTDTQYF
CDR3nt: TGCGCCAGCAGCTGGACTAGCGGGAGGACAGATACGCAGTATTTT

d_gene: TRBD1
j_gene: TRBJ2-1
abundance: few
v_gene: TRBV5-1
CDR3aa: CASSLAPTGDYNEQFF
CDR3nt: TGCGCCAGCAGCTTGGCCCCTACAGGGGACTACAATGAGCAGTTCTTC

d_gene: TRBD1
j_gene: TRBJ1-5
abundance: many
v_gene: TRBV2
CDR3aa: CASCPLGQGDNQPQHF
CDR3nt: TGTGCCAGCTGCCCTTTGGGACAGGGGGACAATCAGCCCCAGCATTTT

d_gene: TRBD2
j_gene: TRBJ2-1
abundance: .
v_gene: TRBV7-3
CDR3aa: CASSLSSGGEQFF
CDR3nt: TGTGCCAGCAGCTTAAGTTCGGGAGGTGAGCAGTTCTTC

d_gene: TRBD1
j_gene: TRBJ1-6
abundance: .
v_gene: TRBV7-3
CDR3aa: CASSRLLDRVHF
CDR3nt: TGTGCCAGCAGCCGTCTCCTGGACAGGGTACACTTT

d_gene: .
j_gene: TRBJ2-4
abundance: .
v_gene: TRBV7-2
CDR3aa: CASSPLPTRTKNIQYF
CDR3nt: TGTGCCAGCAGCCCCCTTCCGACTAGGACCAAAAACATTCAGTACTTC

d_gene: TRBD1
j_gene: TRBJ1-1
abundance: few
v_gene: TRBV29-1
CDR3aa: CSNPVGTEKNTEAFF
CDR3nt: TGCAGCAACCCCGTCGGGACAGAAAAGAACACTGAAGCTTTCTTT

d_gene: .
j_gene: TRBJ2-7
abundance: .
v_gene: TRBV7-2
CDR3aa: CASSLWDKQYF
CDR3nt: TGTGCCAGCAGCTTATGGGACAAGCAGTACTTC

d_gene: TRBD1
j_gene: TRBJ2-7
abundance: .
v_gene: TRBV7-9
CDR3aa: CASRGGQAAGYEQYF
CDR3nt: TGTGCCAGCAGGGGGGGACAGGCTGCAGGCTACGAGCAGTACTTC

d_gene: .
j_gene: TRBJ2-2
abundance: .
v_gene: TRBV12-3/TRBV12-4
CDR3aa: CASTDPIQRPPNTGELFF
CDR3nt: TGTGCCAGCACCGATCCTATACAGAGACCGCCGAACACCGGGGAGCTGTTTTTT

d_gene: .
j_gene: TRBJ1-5
abundance: .
v_gene: TRBV5-1
CDR3aa: CASSLGGARGQPQHF
CDR3nt: TGCGCCAGCAGCTTGGGGGGAGCACGAGGTCAGCCCCAGCATTTT

d_gene: .
j_gene: TRBJ2-1
abundance: .
v_gene: TRBV12-3/TRBV12-4
CDR3aa: CASSRTGLGSYNEQFF
CDR3nt: TGTGCCAGCAGTCGAACGGGACTGGGGTCCTACAATGAGCAGTTCTTC

d_gene: .
j_gene: TRBJ2-1
abundance: many
v_gene: TRBV6-2/TRBV6-3
CDR3aa: CASSHGNEQFF
CDR3nt: TGTGCCAGCAGTCACGGAAATGAGCAGTTCTTC

d_gene: .
j_gene: TRBJ2-6
abundance: few
v_gene: TRBV29-1
CDR3aa: CSVGLTTGFYGANVLTF
CDR3nt: TGCAGCGTTGGACTTACCACAGGGTTTTATGGGGCCAACGTCCTGACTTTC

d_gene: TRBD1
j_gene: TRBJ2-7
abundance: many
v_gene: TRBV4-1
CDR3aa: CASSQRVQGWGEQYF
CDR3nt: TGCGCCAGCAGCCAACGCGTACAGGGGTGGGGGGAGCAGTACTTC